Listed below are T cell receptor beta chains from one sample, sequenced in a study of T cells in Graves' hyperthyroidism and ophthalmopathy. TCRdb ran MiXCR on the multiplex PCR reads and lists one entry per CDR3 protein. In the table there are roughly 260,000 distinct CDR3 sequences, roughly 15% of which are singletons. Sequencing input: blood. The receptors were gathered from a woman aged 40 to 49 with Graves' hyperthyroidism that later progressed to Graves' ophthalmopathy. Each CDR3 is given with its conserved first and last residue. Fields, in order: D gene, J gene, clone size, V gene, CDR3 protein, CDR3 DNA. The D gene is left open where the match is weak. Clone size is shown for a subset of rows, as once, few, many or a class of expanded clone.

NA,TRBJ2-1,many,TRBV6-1,CASSERTASSYNEQFF,TGTGCCAGCAGTGAAAGGACTGCCTCTTCCTACAATGAGCAGTTCTTC
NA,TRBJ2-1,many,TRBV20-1,CSAGDLASNEQFF,TGCAGTGCTGGAGACCTAGCATCCAATGAGCAGTTCTTC
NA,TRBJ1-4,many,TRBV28,CASSRGLEKLFF,TGTGCCAGCAGTCGGGGCTTGGAAAAACTGTTTTTT
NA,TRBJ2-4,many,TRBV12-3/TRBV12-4,CASTPGRRGIQYF,TGTGCCAGCACTCCCGGACGGCGGGGCATTCAGTACTTC
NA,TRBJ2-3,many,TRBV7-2,CASSHDSSTDTQYF,TGTGCCAGCAGCCATGACAGCAGCACAGATACGCAGTATTTT
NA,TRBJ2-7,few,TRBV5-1,CASRGTPYEQYF,TGCGCCAGCAGGGGCACCCCCTACGAGCAGTACTTC
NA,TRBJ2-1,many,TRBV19,CASTNEVEGVHNEQFF,TGTGCCAGTACCAATGAGGTGGAGGGGGTTCACAATGAGCAGTTCTTC
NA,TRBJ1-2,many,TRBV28,CASGIYGYTF,TGTGCCAGCGGGATCTATGGCTACACCTTC
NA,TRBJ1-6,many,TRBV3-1,CASSQEIAPAHNSPLHF,TGTGCCAGCAGCCAAGAAATAGCTCCTGCCCACAATTCACCCCTCCACTTT
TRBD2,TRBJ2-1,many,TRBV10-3,CAITAGLALHEQFF,TGTGCCATCACTGCGGGACTAGCCCTACATGAGCAGTTCTTC
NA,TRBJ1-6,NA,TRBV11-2,CASSLGFFGSPLHF,TGTGCCAGCAGCTTAGGTTTCTTCGGGTCACCCCTCCACTTT
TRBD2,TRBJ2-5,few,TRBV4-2,CASSQPLAVGRETQYF,TGTGCCAGCAGCCAACCCCTAGCGGTGGGGCGTGAGACCCAGTACTTC
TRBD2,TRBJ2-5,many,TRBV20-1,CSGTRLAGFVWTQYF,TGCAGTGGCACGAGACTAGCGGGCTTCGTTTGGACCCAGTACTTC
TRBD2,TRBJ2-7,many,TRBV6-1,CASSSPTSGYEQYF,TGTGCCAGCAGCTCTCCGACTAGCGGATACGAGCAGTACTTC
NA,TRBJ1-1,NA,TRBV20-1,CSARGGGDTEAFF,TGCAGTGCTAGAGGAGGGGGAGATACTGAAGCTTTCTTT
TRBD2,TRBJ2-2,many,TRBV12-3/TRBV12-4,CASRISGRARTGELFF,TGTGCCAGCAGGATTAGCGGGAGGGCCCGGACCGGGGAGCTGTTTTTT
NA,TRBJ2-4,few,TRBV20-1,CSAQPGLNFRIQYF,TGCAGTGCTCAACCGGGACTTAACTTTCGCATTCAGTACTTC
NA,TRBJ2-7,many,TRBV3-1,CASSPPATYEQYF,TGTGCCAGCAGCCCACCCGCCACCTACGAGCAGTACTTC
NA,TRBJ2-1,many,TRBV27,CASSLRGLYNEQFF,TGTGCCAGCAGTTTACGGGGGCTTTACAATGAGCAGTTCTTC
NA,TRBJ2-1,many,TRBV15,CATSRDFGRYNEQFF,TGTGCCACCAGCAGAGATTTTGGACGGTACAATGAGCAGTTCTTC
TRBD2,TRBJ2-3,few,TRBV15,CATSRGAISAGYSTDTQYF,TGTGCCACCAGCAGAGGAGCGATTTCAGCGGGGTATAGCACAGATACGCAGTATTTT
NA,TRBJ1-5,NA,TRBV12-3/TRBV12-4,CASSLEQGNQPQHF,TGTGCCAGCAGTTTAGAACAGGGAAATCAGCCCCAGCATTTT
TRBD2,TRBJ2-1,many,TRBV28,CASNKWTSGNYNEQFF,TGTGCCAGCAACAAATGGACTAGCGGGAACTACAATGAGCAGTTCTTC
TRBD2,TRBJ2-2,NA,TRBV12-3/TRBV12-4,CASSTSGRAGTGELFF,TGTGCCAGCAGTACTAGCGGGAGGGCTGGCACCGGGGAGCTGTTTTTT
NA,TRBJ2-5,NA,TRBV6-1,CASRTLQGGAGIQYF,TGTGCCAGCAGAACTCTTCAGGGCGGCGCGGGTATCCAGTACTTC